One sample yielded the 30 T cell receptor beta chains listed below, sequenced in a study of naive and memory T cell subsets (dated by TCRdb to about 2017). The library was made by UMI-ligation and nested PCR. Instrument used: Illumina MiSeq. To cover both TRBC1 and TRBC2, the beta constant-region primer consisted of an equimolar mix of two oligonucleotides. The public sequencing data were trimmed at Q25 with fastp and processed into clonotypes with MiXCR by TCRdb, which kept only in-frame beta chains. Each CDR3 protein gets just one entry, which takes the most common genes and DNA from the rows behind it. This sample gives tens of thousands of distinct CDR3 sequences in total; 10% to 15% of them show up just once. The top ten constitute 20% to 25% of the sample. The sample comprised effector memory CD4+ T cells from blood. The intended sense of this specimen's cell subset or site label: effector memory, CD45RA- CD27-. The receptors originated from a human donor in good health.

This clonotype was counted many times. The chain links TRBV2 to TRBJ1-4; D not certain. Trimming cost V 2 bases and J 8 bases, with 9 bases left between them. The CDR3 has 13 amino acids. CDR1 and CDR2 from the germline V gene are SNHLY and FYNNEI. CDR3 residues: CASSEWTQEKLFF. In nucleotides, the CDR3 is TGTGCCAGCAGTGAATGGACTCAGGAAAAACTGTTTTTT.

This rearrangement joins TRBV12-3 or TRBV12-4 to TRBJ1-6; 7 bases are shared with TRBD1. J was trimmed by 7 bases and V by 6 bases; bases with no gene match: 9. The CDR3 contains 15 residues. Here the CDR3 reads CASSLKGAWNSPLHF. The CDR3 coding sequence is TGTGCCAGCAGCCTTAAGGGGGCCTGGAATTCACCCCTCCACTTT.

In regard to this clonotype: A read error may be the cause here, since a much bigger clone is one base away. The chain recombines TRBV7-8 with TRBJ2-1, with TRBD2 matching 7 bases. In germline, CDR1 is SGHVS, CDR2 FQNEAQ. This CDR3 is built from 13 residues. The CDR3 region has the DNA TGTGCCAGCAGCGGACGGACTAGTGGTGAGAAGTTCTTC. This sequence encodes CASSGRTSGEKFF.

The J gene is TRBJ2-1, the V gene TRBV6-6; 11 bases are shared with TRBD2. Germline assignment: CDR1 MNHNY and CDR2 SVGAGI (reference sequence). The CDR3 is 14 residues long. V gave up 9 bases and J gave up 4 bases; unmatched junction bases: 5. CDR3 in DNA: TGTGCCAGTGATGCTAGCGGGGGGTACAATGAGCAGTTCTTC. Encoded protein: CASDASGGYNEQFF.

This clonotype was counted many times. The rearrangement joins TRBV20-1 to TRBJ2-7; 12 bases align to TRBD1. The trim removed 7 bases at V and 7 bases at J, leaving 11 bases unmatched. The CDR3 sequence is 14 residues long. Germline lookup yields CDR1 DFQATT and CDR2 SNEGSKA (reference sequence). CDR3 in amino acids: CSVRPGTGGGEQYF. In DNA form, the CDR3 reads TGCAGTGTTCGACCCGGGACAGGGGGCGGAGAGCAGTACTTC.

This clonotype occurred a few times. The J gene is TRBJ2-6, the V gene TRBV6-2 or TRBV6-3, with 7 bases fitting TRBD1. This CDR3 region has 15 residues. V was pared by 10 bases and J by 0 bases, with 6 bases of the junction left unmatched. Germline V gives CDR1 MNHEY, CDR2 SVGEGT. The CDR3 loop is CATSPGGSGANVLTF. CDR3 DNA sequence: TGTGCCACCTCGCCAGGGGGCTCTGGGGCCAACGTCCTGACTTTC.

This clonotype was observed many times. The chain combines TRBV12-3 or TRBV12-4 with TRBJ2-3; TRBD1 aligns across 7 bases. V lost 4 bases to trimming and J lost 3 bases; unmatched junction nucleotides: 10. This CDR3 is 16 amino acids long. The CDR3 DNA reads TGTGCCAGCAGTTCGCAGACCGGGACAGTAACAGATACGCAGTATTTT. Its translation: CASSSQTGTVTDTQYF.

The rearrangement uses TRBV7-7 and TRBJ2-5, with D possibly being TRBD1 (6 bases). The V gene's germline CDR1 is SSHAT and CDR2 FNYEAQ (reference sequence). The length of the CDR3 is 12 residues. Trimming removed 7 bases from V and 2 bases from J, with 8 bases in between. The CDR3 DNA sequence: TGTGCCAGCAAAGGACAGCAAGAGACCCAGTACTTC. It encodes CASKGQQETQYF.

This clonotype was counted ten times or more. The chain couples TRBV7-3 to TRBJ2-1; 7 bases line up with TRBD2. V lost 5 bases to trimming and J lost 2 bases; unmatched junction nucleotides: 6. CDR3 size: 15 residues. Germline CDR1 SGHTA, CDR2 FQGTGA. The CDR3 sequence is CASSPSGKAYNEQFF. For the CDR3, the DNA is TGTGCCAGCAGCCCAAGCGGGAAAGCCTACAATGAGCAGTTCTTC.

The CDR3 is CAWSDLAVADTQYF. CDR3 DNA: TGTGCCTGGAGTGATCTAGCGGTTGCAGATACGCAGTATTTT. This chain connects TRBV30 to TRBJ2-3, with TRBD2 identical over 7 bases. Germline loops: CDR1 GTSNPN, CDR2 SVGIG (reference sequence). There are 14 residues in the CDR3. J was trimmed by 4 bases and V by 1 base; bases with no gene match: 5.

CDR3 nucleotide sequence: TGCAGTGCTGCGCGCAGCGCTTCCTACGAGCAGTACTTC. Translating it yields CSAARSASYEQYF. The chain joins TRBV20-1 to TRBJ2-7, with D uncertain. In germline, CDR1 is DFQATT, CDR2 SNEGSKA (reference sequence). The CDR3 totals 13 residues. The V gene lost 5 bases and the J gene lost 1 base, with 12 bases spanning the gap.

This clonotype was found a few times. This chain uses TRBV20-1 with TRBJ2-7, with TRBD1 identical over 9 bases. Germline assignment: CDR1 DFQATT and CDR2 SNEGSKA (reference sequence). This CDR3 spans 17 amino acids. The V gene end was trimmed by 0 bases and the J gene end by 2 bases; junction bases not matched to a gene: 11. In DNA, the CDR3 is TGCAGTGCTAGAGACCAATTCGGGACAGGGAACCCCTACGAGCAGTACTTC. Translated: CSARDQFGTGNPYEQYF.

V and J are TRBV30 and TRBJ1-1; no firm D call. V was trimmed by 0 bases and J by 8 bases, leaving 7 bases between them. The germline CDR1 and CDR2 sequences are GTSNPN and SVGIG (reference sequence). The CDR3 totals 11 residues. CDR3 sequence reads: CAWSVFKEAFF. The CDR3, as DNA: TGTGCCTGGAGTGTCTTCAAAGAAGCTTTCTTT.

This clonotype was found a few times. The genes are TRBV5-6 and TRBJ1-2, with D possibly TRBD1 on 5 matching bases. CDR3 size: 16 residues. Germline assignment: CDR1 SGHDT and CDR2 YYEEEE. V was trimmed by 4 bases and J by 8 bases, leaving 24 bases between them. This CDR3 reads CASSQTSDSPIDGYTF. The DNA of the CDR3 is TGTGCCAGCAGCCAGACGTCCGACAGCCCTATCGACGGCTACACCTTC.

V is TRBV4-3 and J is TRBJ1-1; TRBD1 agrees at 11 bases. Germline V gives CDR1 LGHNA, CDR2 YSLEER. The V and J ends lost 3 bases and 9 bases, in that order; junction bases with no gene match: 12. The CDR3 extends over 16 amino acids. CDR3 amino acids: CASSHEFGTGGLKAFF. The CDR3 DNA is TGCGCCAGCAGCCATGAATTCGGGACAGGGGGATTAAAAGCTTTCTTT.

This clonotype appeared a few times. The rearrangement links TRBV6-6 to TRBJ1-2; the D is unclear. V was shortened by 4 bases and J by 4 bases, with 19 bases between the two germline ends. This CDR3 region has 16 residues. Germline V gene data show CDR1 as MNHNY and CDR2 as SVGAGI (reference sequence). CDR3 nucleotide sequence: TGTGCCAGCAGTTCTAACGGTGTAGGGCAGTTCTATGGCTACACCTTC. Translating it yields CASSSNGVGQFYGYTF.

This clonotype was counted only a few times. This chain links TRBV27 with TRBJ1-3, with D possibly matching TRBD1 (5 bases). Germline values: CDR1 MNHEY, CDR2 SMNVEV (reference sequence). The germline V and J ends were trimmed by 6 bases and 0 bases, with 15 bases remaining between them. This CDR3 has 16 amino acids. Here the CDR3 reads CASSRTPRDSGNTIYF. Here the CDR3 DNA reads TGTGCCAGCAGCCGGACACCCCGGGACTCTGGAAACACCATATATTTT.

This rearrangement joins TRBV7-3 to TRBJ2-3; D is possibly TRBD2 (7 bases). Germline CDR1 reads SGHTA; CDR2 reads FQGTGA. The CDR3 is 14 residues long. V was cut by 8 bases and J by 5 bases, with 17 bases left in between. CDR3 residues: CASARGGEEDTQYF. The CDR3 bases are TGTGCCAGCGCTAGAGGGGGGGAAGAAGATACGCAGTATTTT.

This clonotype occurred many times. The chain employs TRBV5-1 and TRBJ1-1; 8 bases align to TRBD1. This CDR3 contains 13 residues. Germline CDR1 is SGHRS and CDR2 is YFSETQ. The ends lost 4 bases at V and 7 bases at J; junction bases unmatched: 6. CDR3 bases: TGCGCCAGCAGCCAACGACAGGGGCTTGAAGCTTTCTTT. Its translation is CASSQRQGLEAFF.

This clonotype has at least ten counts. The chain is built from TRBV29-1 and TRBJ2-7; a possible D gene is TRBD1 (5 bases). This CDR3 has 11 amino acids. In germline, CDR1 is SQVTM, CDR2 ANQGSEA. Trimming cost V 7 bases and J 3 bases, with 10 bases left between them. The CDR3 protein is CSAIRDYEQYF. DNA of the CDR3: TGCAGCGCAATCAGGGACTACGAGCAGTACTTC.

This clonotype was seen ten or more times. This chain links TRBV29-1 with TRBJ1-1, with D uncertain. In germline, CDR1 is SQVTM, CDR2 ANQGSEA. V shed 7 bases and J shed 2 bases, with 5 bases lying between them. CDR3 length equals 10 residues. CDR3 sequence: CSALNTEAFF. The DNA for the CDR3 is TGCAGCGCCCTAAACACTGAAGCTTTCTTT.

The gene calls are TRBV2 and TRBJ2-5; 8 nucleotides line up with TRBD2. Germline-derived CDR1 and CDR2 are SNHLY and FYNNEI. The CDR3 has 16 residues. J was trimmed by 4 bases and V by 2 bases; bases with no gene match: 9. The CDR3 here is CASSERGSGVVETQYF. The CDR3 DNA follows: TGTGCCAGCAGTGAAAGGGGTAGCGGGGTAGTAGAGACCCAGTACTTC.

This clonotype has just a few counts. This chain connects TRBV4-1 to TRBJ2-6; no definite D call. Germline V gene data show CDR1 as MGHRA and CDR2 as YSYEKL. The ends were cut back, 0 bases at V and 0 bases at J, with 3 bases in the middle. The CDR3 is 15 amino acids. CDR3: CASSQESSGANVLTF. The CDR3 DNA reads TGCGCCAGCAGCCAAGAGTCCTCTGGGGCCAACGTCCTGACTTTC.

This chain joins TRBV5-1 and TRBJ2-7; D might be TRBD2 (5 bases). The length of the CDR3 is 14 residues. Germline CDR1 and CDR2: SGHRS and YFSETQ. The ends were cut back, 0 bases at V and 6 bases at J, with 13 bases in the middle. CDR3 sequence: CASSLASPTSEQYF. CDR3 DNA: TGCGCCAGCAGCTTGGCTAGCCCGACGTCCGAGCAGTACTTC.

The genes are TRBV5-1 and TRBJ2-1, with D uncertain. Per the germline V gene, CDR1 is SGHRS and CDR2 is YFSETQ. The CDR3 has 16 amino acids. V was clipped by 1 base and J by 7 bases, with 18 bases between them. CDR3 residues: CASSLFGPQATNEQFF. CDR3 DNA: TGCGCCAGCAGCTTGTTTGGCCCCCAAGCAACTAATGAGCAGTTCTTC. Full variable domain (missing parts from reference TRBV5-1 and TRBJ2-1): KAGVTQTPRYLIKTRGQQVTLSCSPISGHRSVSWYQQTPGQGLQFLFEYFSETQRNKGNFPGRFSGRQFSNSRSEMNVSTLELGDSALYLCASSLFGPQATNEQFFGPGTRLTVL.

The rearrangement joins TRBV3-1 to TRBJ1-2, with D hard to call. V was clipped by 3 bases and J by 8 bases, with 13 bases between them. Per germline, CDR1 LGHDT and CDR2 YNNKEL (reference sequence). The CDR3 is made up of 13 amino acids. CDR3 loop: CASSHPLSRGYTF. CDR3 coding DNA: TGTGCCAGCAGCCACCCACTTTCGAGGGGCTACACCTTC.

Relative to its sample, this clonotype is medium-sized (0.01 to 0.1%). This chain connects TRBV6-2 or TRBV6-3 to TRBJ2-7; 9 bases align to TRBD1. V was clipped by 6 bases and J by 3 bases; unmatched bases: 6. The CDR3 totals 14 residues. The germline V gene has CDR1 MNHEY and CDR2 SVGEGT. The CDR3 DNA reads as TGTGCCAGCAGGGGGACAGGGATTCTCTACGAGCAGTACTTC. It specifies CASRGTGILYEQYF.

This clonotype occurred a few times. This chain links TRBV29-1 with TRBJ2-3; possible D gene TRBD1, 5 bases. Germline V CDR1 and CDR2: SQVTM, ANQGSEA. The CDR3 sequence is 13 residues long. Deletions cut 3 bases from V and 2 bases from J, with 9 bases between. CDR3 DNA: TGCAGCGTTGACAGGGAAACCACAGATACGCAGTATTTT. Protein: CSVDRETTDTQYF.

The chain is built from TRBV6-2 or TRBV6-3 and TRBJ2-6; TRBD1 matches 8 bases. Germline CDR1 reads MNHEY; CDR2 reads SVGEGT. Germline trimming cut 5 bases from V and 2 bases from J; bases unmatched to any gene: 8. The CDR3 loop spans 17 amino acids. CDR3 coding DNA: TGTGCCAGCAGTCGGAGGACAGGGAACGCTGGGGCCAACGTCCTGACTTTC. Translation gives CASSRRTGNAGANVLTF.

The J gene is TRBJ1-5, the V gene TRBV6-1; 9 bases line up with TRBD1. V lost 4 bases and J lost 3; bases outside the gene matches: 4. This CDR3 has 15 amino acids. The germline gives CDR1 MNHNS, CDR2 SASEGT. CDR3 region: CASSGTGAINQPQHF. DNA of the CDR3: TGTGCCAGCAGTGGGACAGGGGCTATCAATCAGCCCCAGCATTTT.